The 2 T cell receptor beta chains below all came from one sample that was sequenced in a study of blood T cell repertoires in COVID-19. Measured with immunoSEQ multiplex PCR; TCRdb has only the in-frame clones, and not every one. The top ten clones hold 11% of a sample with 250,000 to 300,000 clones, 80% to 90% of them seen once. Specimen: peripheral blood. The source is a woman between 70 and 85 years old with acute or convalescent COVID-19.

This chain joins TRBV7-3 and TRBJ2-3, with D hard to call. The V gene lost 1 base and the J gene lost 6 bases, with 11 bases spanning the gap. Germline V lookup: CDR1 SGHTA, CDR2 FQGTGA. The CDR3 length is 14 residues. The CDR3 loop is CASSLNMIMDTQYF. CDR3 nucleotide sequence: TGTGCCAGCAGCTTAAACATGATCATGGATACGCAGTATTTT.

V is TRBV6-5 and J is TRBJ1-2; D is undetermined. The CDR3 spans 16 residues. Between the trimmed V and J ends, which lost 4 bases and 6 bases, there was a span of 21 bases. Germline-derived CDR1 and CDR2 are MNHEY and SVGAGI. CDR3 DNA: TGTGCCAGCAGTTCGTTCCGCCCGGGGTCCTCCCATGGCTACACCTTC. This encodes CASSSFRPGSSHGYTF.